This T cell receptor beta chain derives from a study of T cell responses to AZD1222 COVID-19 vaccine. Whole-study findings and limits: Across spike, vaccine-associated CD4 TCRs were found, dominant at 160-218 and 743-854. Baseline serostatus was positive in only a handful of AZD1222 recipients. A rise in Spike-specific TCR breadth and depth followed two AZD1222 doses.

Sequenced by immunoSEQ multiplex PCR; TCRdb stores in-frame clones only, minus some. The sample yields 170,000 or so clones, about nine tenths seen once. On this clone: The antigen remains undetermined.

CDR1 and CDR2 (germline): MDHEN, SYDVKM. The CDR3 totals 16 residues. V shed 6 bases and J shed 0 bases, with 15 bases lying between them. The sequencing here drew on peripheral blood, taken on day 0 of AZD1222 vaccination. The V gene is TRBV28, the J gene TRBJ1-5; D possibly corresponds to TRBD1 (5 bases). This receptor was obtained from an adult in good health. Here the CDR3 reads CASSSKWGVSNQPQHF. For the CDR3, the DNA is TGTGCCAGCAGCTCCAAGTGGGGGGTTAGCAATCAGCCCCAGCATTTT.